Each of the 10 T cell receptor beta chains below was sequenced from the same sample in a study of cytomegalovirus exposure and HLA in healthy donors. Vbeta (60) and Jbeta (13) primers were used in the PCR. TCRdb keeps only in-frame clones here, not all; method: immunoSEQ multiplex PCR. The sample lists under 150,000 clones; 65% to 80% were seen once. The sequenced sample consisted of PBMCs. These receptors came from a woman between 18 and 29 years old in good health and CMV-seronegative.

The rearrangement uses TRBV18 and TRBJ2-3; weak D call: TRBD2 (6 bases). The V gene lost 0 bases and the J gene lost 2 bases, with 15 bases spanning the gap. CDR1 is KGHSH, CDR2 LQKENI, per germline. This CDR3 is built from 17 residues. The DNA of the CDR3 is TGTGCCAGCTCACCACCAATACTAGCCAAATCCACAGATACGCAGTATTTT. It yields the protein CASSPPILAKSTDTQYF.

The chain is built from TRBV6-6 and TRBJ2-3; weak D call: TRBD2 (6 bases). The germline V and J ends were trimmed by 4 bases and 2 bases, with 7 bases remaining between them. Looked up from germline, CDR1 is MNHNY and CDR2 is SVGAGI (reference sequence). The CDR3 runs 13 residues. Written as DNA, the CDR3 is TGTGCCAGCAGTTTGGACTACACAGATACGCAGTATTTT. Residues: CASSLDYTDTQYF.

The chain uses TRBV6-6 and TRBJ2-7; 7 nucleotides line up with TRBD2. Looked up from germline, CDR1 is MNHNY and CDR2 is SVGAGI (reference sequence). V lost 6 bases to trimming and J lost 3 bases; unmatched junction nucleotides: 5. This CDR3 contains 13 residues. In DNA form, the CDR3 reads TGTGCCAGCAGCCTACCTAGCGGCTACGAGCAGTACTTC. This translates into CASSLPSGYEQYF.

V gene TRBV18 combines with J gene TRBJ2-6; the D gene is possibly TRBD1 (5 bases). The CDR3 has 17 amino acids. The germline gives CDR1 KGHSH, CDR2 LQKENI. The V gene lost 3 bases and the J gene lost 0 bases, with 12 bases spanning the gap. The CDR3 region has the DNA TGTGCCAGCTCACCGACAGCCTTTTCCTCTGGGGCCAACGTCCTGACTTTC. Translation: CASSPTAFSSGANVLTF.

Points on this clone: In this CDR3 the conserved last residue, phenylalanine or tryptophan, is missing, so a read error is likely. The chain uses TRBV30 and TRBJ1-2; D unresolved. CDR3 length: 12 amino acids. The ends were cut back, 0 bases at V and 8 bases at J, with 10 bases in the middle. In germline, CDR1 is GTSNPN, CDR2 SVGIG (reference sequence). Written as DNA, the CDR3 is TGTGCCTGGAGTGTCCAATCGTGGGGCTACACCCTC. It yields the protein CAWSVQSWGYTL.

This rearrangement joins TRBV2 to TRBJ2-3; D unresolved. The CDR3 is made up of 15 amino acids. V lost 9 bases and J 1 base, leaving 17 bases between the germline ends. Germline V CDR1 and CDR2: SNHLY, FYNNEI. CDR3 sequence reads: CASLAQTLRTDTQYF. The DNA of the CDR3 is TGTGCCAGTTTAGCTCAGACTCTTCGCACAGATACGCAGTATTTT.

This clone was seen more than once but under ten times. The chain recombines TRBV30 with TRBJ1-4, with TRBD1 matching over 9 bases. CDR3 length: 12 amino acids. Losses at the gene ends were 5 bases for V and 12 bases for J; bases not matched to a gene: 7. Germline loops: CDR1 GTSNPN, CDR2 SVGIG (reference sequence). The CDR3 spells CAWRQGGKELFF. CDR3 sequence (DNA): TGTGCCTGGCGACAGGGGGGGAAGGAACTGTTTTTT.

This clone was counted once. The genes are TRBV20-1 and TRBJ2-7; D may be TRBD2 (5 bases). The CDR3 runs to 11 residues. The ends were cut back, 5 bases at V and 6 bases at J, with 11 bases in the middle. Germline V gene lookup returns CDR1 DFQATT and CDR2 SNEGSKA (reference sequence). This CDR3 reads CSAGGLPEQYF. In DNA form, the CDR3 reads TGCAGTGCTGGAGGTCTTCCCGAGCAGTACTTC.

V usage is TRBV6-5 and J usage is TRBJ1-2; D unclear. Trimming removed 0 bases from V and 8 bases from J, with 19 bases in between. Germline V gives CDR1 MNHEY, CDR2 SVGAGI. The length of the CDR3 is 16 residues. CDR3 nucleotides: TGTGCCAGCAGTTACTCGGTGGCAGGTTGGCCCTGGGGCTACACCTTC. The encoded protein is CASSYSVAGWPWGYTF.

V usage is TRBV2 and J usage is TRBJ2-3, with 10 nucleotides matching TRBD2. V dropped 8 bases and J dropped 9; count of bases not matched to a gene: 11. CDR3 length: 14 amino acids. Germline values: CDR1 SNHLY, CDR2 FYNNEI. CDR3 sequence reads: CASVVEAGGDTQYF. CDR3 DNA sequence: TGTGCCAGCGTTGTGGAAGCGGGAGGGGACACGCAGTATTTT.